The 15 T cell receptor beta chains reported below all come from one sample, sequenced in a study of cytomegalovirus exposure and HLA in healthy donors (TCRdb year 2017). The protocol used for the library was the immunoSEQ multiplex PCR assay. A mixture of 60 forward primers for TCR Vbeta segments and 13 reverse primers for TCR Jbeta segments was used in the multiplex PCR. TCRdb provides this immuneACCESS table in a form limited to in-frame rearrangements. Some clones are lacking; in checked studies, under half of them reflect an unresolved V gene, and why the rest are absent is not known. Within this sample are some 110,000 clones, with roughly 66% of them counted one time only. The top ten hold under 5.5% of the sample. Sequencing used PBMCs. These receptors all stem from a man in his sixties in good health and CMV-seropositive.

The chain uses TRBV6-1 and TRBJ1-2; D is unresolved. The CDR3 totals 14 residues. The V and J ends lost 6 bases and 8 bases respectively, with 19 bases between them. Germline CDR1 and CDR2: MNHNS and SASEGT. This CDR3 reads CASSPPKEGGGYTF. The CDR3 DNA follows: TGTGCCAGCAGCCCCCCCAAGGAGGGAGGCGGCTACACCTTC.

This clone was seen a few times. The chain recombines TRBV5-6 with TRBJ2-3; tentative D call: TRBD2 (5 bases). The germline CDR1 and CDR2 sequences are SGHDT and YYEEEE. Trimming removed 0 bases from V and 2 bases from J, with 16 bases in between. CDR3 size: 17 residues. The CDR3 loop is CASSLDVKRWSTDTQYF. In DNA, the CDR3 is TGTGCCAGCAGCTTGGATGTTAAGCGGTGGTCCACAGATACGCAGTATTTT.

The rearrangement links TRBV5-1 to TRBJ2-3, with 11 bases identical to TRBD2. The germline CDR1 and CDR2 sequences are SGHRS and YFSETQ. The CDR3 spans 17 residues. J gave up 7 bases and V 5 bases, and 15 bases lay outside the gene matches. CDR3 nucleotide sequence: TGCGCCAGCAGGGGACTAGCGGCCGCCTTCTATACGCATACGCAGTATTTT. Its protein is CASRGLAAAFYTHTQYF.

The chain carries TRBV11-2 and TRBJ1-1; D might be TRBD1 (6 bases). The CDR3 covers 13 residues. Trimming removed 5 bases from V and 0 bases from J, with 7 bases in between. The germline gives CDR1 SGHAT, CDR2 FQNNGV. CDR3 coding DNA: TGTGCCAGCAGCCCAGGGGTGAACACTGAAGCTTTCTTT. Translating gives CASSPGVNTEAFF.

This clone was found a few times. The V call is TRBV19, the J call TRBJ1-4; D remains ambiguous. This CDR3 has 15 amino acids. Germline V gives CDR1 LNHDA, CDR2 SQIVND (reference sequence). V lost 6 bases to trimming and J lost 8 bases, with 19 bases between them. CDR3 nucleotide sequence: TGTGCCAGTAGGTTTCGTGGCCCCGAGCGGGAAAAACTGTTTTTT. Translating gives CASRFRGPEREKLFF.

The chain couples TRBV5-3 to TRBJ1-1, with unresolved D. TRBV5-3 is classed as an ORF, of uncertain function. This CDR3 region has 15 residues. V shed 4 bases and J shed 2 bases, with 15 bases lying between them. CDR3 sequence (DNA): TGTGCCAGAAGCATCCCGGACGGACTTAACACTGAAGCTTTCTTT. Translating it yields CARSIPDGLNTEAFF.

The chain links TRBV5-1 to TRBJ2-1; 9 bases line up with TRBD2. V lost 4 bases and J lost 2; bases outside the gene matches: 4. The V gene's germline CDR1 is SGHRS and CDR2 YFSETQ. The CDR3 covers 15 residues. CDR3 DNA: TGCGCCAGCAGCAGGAGCGGGGGGACCTACAATGAGCAGTTCTTC. Residues: CASSRSGGTYNEQFF. The variable domain in full, completed from reference TRBV5-1 and TRBJ2-1, reads KAGVTQTPRYLIKTRGQQVTLSCSPISGHRSVSWYQQTPGQGLQFLFEYFSETQRNKGNFPGRFSGRQFSNSRSEMNVSTLELGDSALYLCASSRSGGTYNEQFFGPGTRLTVL.

V usage is TRBV25-1 and J usage is TRBJ2-2; D is unclear. Germline V lookup: CDR1 MGHDK, CDR2 SYGVNS. The CDR3 totals 13 residues. Trimming shortened V by 3 bases and J by 8 bases, and 10 bases separated the two germline ends. In nucleotides, the CDR3 is TGTGCCAGCAGTGACCCCATCGGGGGGGAGCTGTTTTTT. Protein: CASSDPIGGELFF.

The chain is built from TRBV5-1 and TRBJ1-4; 7 bases line up with TRBD1. CDR1 SGHRS and CDR2 YFSETQ come from the germline V gene. There are 15 residues in the CDR3. V was pared by 0 bases and J by 3 bases, with 2 bases of the junction left unmatched. CDR3 residues: CASSLADRANEKLFF. The CDR3 DNA is TGCGCCAGCAGCTTGGCTGACAGGGCTAATGAAAAACTGTTTTTT.

This rearrangement joins TRBV9 to TRBJ1-6, with TRBD1 matching 8 bases. The CDR3 is made up of 14 amino acids. Unmatched junction bases numbered 4, after V lost 4 bases and J lost 7 bases. Germline assignment: CDR1 SGDLS and CDR2 YYNGEE. The CDR3 region is CASSLGTGNSPLHF. Here the CDR3 DNA reads TGTGCCAGCAGCCTCGGGACAGGAAATTCACCCCTCCACTTT. Complete variable domain (other parts from reference TRBV9 and TRBJ1-6): DSGVTQTPKHLITATGQRVTLRCSPRSGDLSVYWYQQSLDQGLQFLIQYYNGEERAKGNILERFSAQQFPDLHSELNLSSLELGDSALYFCASSLGTGNSPLHFGNGTRLTVT.

This rearrangement joins TRBV10-3 to TRBJ2-2, with D perhaps TRBD2 (6 bases). Germline assignment: CDR1 ENHRY and CDR2 SYGVKD. The CDR3 has 12 residues. V was cut by 2 bases and J by 9 bases, with 7 bases left in between. The CDR3 here is CAISEAGRELFF. CDR3 DNA sequence: TGTGCCATCAGTGAGGCGGGAAGGGAGCTGTTTTTT.

The chain has TRBV6-1 and TRBJ1-5; TRBD1 matches 7 bases. Germline V gene data show CDR1 as MNHNS and CDR2 as SASEGT. J gave up 0 bases and V 7 bases, and 6 bases lay outside the gene matches. The CDR3 is made up of 15 amino acids. CDR3: CASKGQALSNQPQHF. The CDR3 coding sequence is TGTGCCAGCAAAGGACAGGCGCTTAGCAATCAGCCCCAGCATTTT.

V and J are TRBV5-4 and TRBJ2-7; D perhaps matches TRBD2 (5 bases). CDR3 length: 13 residues. The germline V gene has CDR1 SGHNT and CDR2 YYREEE (reference sequence). V dropped 4 bases and J dropped 7 bases, with 15 bases sitting between them. The CDR3 spells CASSPDTSGEQYF. The CDR3 nucleotides are TGTGCCAGCAGCCCCGACACCTCGGGGGAGCAGTACTTC.

The gene calls are TRBV2 and TRBJ1-1, with TRBD1 identical over 9 bases. Losses at the gene ends were 6 bases for V and 7 bases for J; bases not matched to a gene: 9. The CDR3 has 14 amino acids. CDR1 is SNHLY and CDR2 is FYNNEI in the germline V gene. CDR3 region: CASRADRGVDEAFF. CDR3 coding DNA: TGTGCCAGCAGGGCTGACAGGGGGGTGGATGAAGCTTTCTTT.

The count of this clone is one. The V and J genes are TRBV4-2 and TRBJ2-5, with D hard to call. The germline V and J ends were trimmed by 0 bases and 3 bases, with 8 bases remaining between them. Germline CDR1 reads LGHNA; CDR2 reads YNFKEQ. This CDR3 is 14 amino acids long. CDR3 DNA: TGTGCCAGCAGCCAAGATGCAAACAAAGAGACCCAGTACTTC. Amino acids: CASSQDANKETQYF.